This TCR beta chain was sequenced during a study of T-cell reconstitution after alpha-beta-depleted transplantation in children. This clonotype was seen at least ten times. Preparing the TCRbeta library involved the use of unique molecular identifiers. TCRdb independently ran MiXCR on the PCR reads; one entry per CDR3 protein. The data contain approximately 400,000 distinct CDR3 sequences, roughly 11% of them singletons. V gave up 1 base and J gave up 5 bases, with 14 bases separating them. The CDR3 is 15 residues long. This rearrangement joins TRBV12-3 or TRBV12-4 to TRBJ1-1; tentative D call: TRBD1 (5 bases). This TCR was recovered from a human donor who donated a stem cell graft to a child with acute myeloid leukemia. Sequencing was performed on PBMCs from the stem cell graft donor, taken from the stem cell graft. CDR3 region: CASSLVPPGGTEAFF. In DNA form, the CDR3 reads TGTGCCAGCAGTTTAGTGCCGCCGGGGGGGACTGAAGCTTTCTTT.